The 10 T cell receptor beta chains in this list originate from one sample, sequenced in a study of long-term antiretroviral therapy in people with HIV. Researchers ran immunoSEQ v3.0 at survey level. Data came from immunoSEQ multiplex PCR; TCRdb stores just in-frame clones and leaves some out. The table shows tens of thousands of clones, with 85% to 95% occurring only once. The material was unsorted PBMCs, obtained just over 7.2 years after starting antiretroviral therapy. The receptors were sampled from a man aged 50-59 years with HIV.

The chain combines TRBV25-1 with TRBJ2-7; D is perhaps TRBD2 (6 bases). The CDR3 runs to 15 residues. With 4 bases removed from V and 6 bases from J, the gap between germline ends came to 19 bases. Germline CDR1 and CDR2: MGHDK and SYGVNS. The CDR3 sequence: CASSAGHLQAGEQYF. In nucleotides, the CDR3 is TGTGCCAGCAGTGCGGGCCACCTCCAAGCGGGCGAGCAGTACTTC.

CDR3 amino acids: CASSPKEDLNTGELFF. CDR3 in DNA: TGTGCCAGCAGCCCCAAGGAGGACTTGAACACCGGGGAGCTGTTTTTT. The chain carries TRBV14 and TRBJ2-2, with D possibly matching TRBD2 (5 bases). The CDR3 runs to 16 residues. Germline CDR1 reads SGHDN; CDR2 reads FVKESK. The ends were cut back, 4 bases at V and 1 base at J, with 13 bases in the middle. The full variable domain, rest sourced from reference TRBV14 and TRBJ2-2, is EAGVTQFPSHSVIEKGQTVTLRCDPISGHDNLYWYRRVMGKEIKFLLHFVKESKQDESGMPNNRFLAERTGGTYSTLKVQPAELEDSGVYFCASSPKEDLNTGELFFGEGSRLTVL.

The chain carries TRBV5-4 and TRBJ2-1; TRBD1 aligns across 11 bases. The length of the CDR3 is 15 residues. The germline CDR1 and CDR2 sequences are SGHNT and YYREEE (reference sequence). J lost 7 bases, V lost 2 bases, and 5 bases had no gene match. CDR3 nucleotide sequence: TGTGCCAGCAGCTTTGGGACAGGGGGTATGAATGAGCAGTTCTTC. Amino acids: CASSFGTGGMNEQFF.

The rearrangement uses TRBV6-5 and TRBJ2-6, with unresolved D. Trimming took off 0 bases at V and 2 bases at J, with 5 bases between the two ends. CDR3 length equals 15 residues. From germline, CDR1 is MNHEY and CDR2 SVGAGI. CDR3: CASSYSRTGANVLTF. The CDR3 DNA sequence: TGTGCCAGCAGTTACTCGCGAACTGGGGCCAACGTCCTGACTTTC.

The V and J genes are TRBV21-1 and TRBJ2-7; TRBD1 reflects the table's D call only, with no check against the DNA. TRBV21-1 is classified as a pseudogene. The CDR3 spans 16 residues. For the CDR3, the DNA is TGTGCCAGCAGCAAAATCGGGACAGTCCAGGGATACGAGCAGTACTTC. This sequence encodes CASSKIGTVQGYEQYF.

The V and J genes are TRBV4-1 and TRBJ2-1; D remains ambiguous. The V gene lost 1 base and the J gene lost 5 bases, with 9 bases spanning the gap. The CDR3 loop spans 14 amino acids. Germline V gene sequence: CDR1 MGHRA, CDR2 YSYEKL. This CDR3 reads CASSQVPGHNEQFF. The CDR3, as DNA: TGCGCCAGCAGCCAAGTCCCCGGCCACAATGAGCAGTTCTTC.

The rearrangement uses TRBV7-3 and TRBJ2-3; D is tentatively TRBD1 or TRBD2 (5 bases each). Germline V gene lookup returns CDR1 SGHTA and CDR2 FQGTGA. The V end was cut by 5 bases, the J end by 8 bases, with 17 bases between. This CDR3 spans 14 amino acids. The CDR3 bases are TGTGCCAGCAGCCCCAATCGGGCCGGGGCTACGCAGTATTTT. Translation: CASSPNRAGATQYF.

This rearrangement joins TRBV14 to TRBJ1-3; D not certain. The V gene's germline CDR1 is SGHDN and CDR2 FVKESK. V dropped 0 bases and J dropped 0 bases, with 6 bases sitting between them. The CDR3 sequence is 15 residues long. CDR3 amino acids: CASSQEQISGNTIYF. In DNA, the CDR3 is TGTGCCAGCAGCCAAGAGCAGATCTCTGGAAACACCATATATTTT.

CDR3: CAWSDSLATNEKLFF. The CDR3 DNA reads TGTGCCTGGAGTGACAGCCTTGCAACTAATGAAAAACTGTTTTTT. The rearrangement links TRBV30 to TRBJ1-4; D unclear. Trimming pared 1 base from V and 0 bases from J, leaving 9 bases between. Germline V gene lookup returns CDR1 GTSNPN and CDR2 SVGIG (reference sequence). The CDR3 is 15 amino acids.

The chain is built from TRBV10-2 and TRBJ1-5; D is unresolved. The V gene's germline CDR1 is WSHSY and CDR2 SAAADI. The CDR3 is made up of 13 amino acids. Trimming removed 7 bases at V and 5 bases at J, with 12 bases between. CDR3 DNA sequence: TGCGCCAGCAAGTGGCAGGCGGATCAGCCCCAGCATTTT. The encoded protein is CASKWQADQPQHF.